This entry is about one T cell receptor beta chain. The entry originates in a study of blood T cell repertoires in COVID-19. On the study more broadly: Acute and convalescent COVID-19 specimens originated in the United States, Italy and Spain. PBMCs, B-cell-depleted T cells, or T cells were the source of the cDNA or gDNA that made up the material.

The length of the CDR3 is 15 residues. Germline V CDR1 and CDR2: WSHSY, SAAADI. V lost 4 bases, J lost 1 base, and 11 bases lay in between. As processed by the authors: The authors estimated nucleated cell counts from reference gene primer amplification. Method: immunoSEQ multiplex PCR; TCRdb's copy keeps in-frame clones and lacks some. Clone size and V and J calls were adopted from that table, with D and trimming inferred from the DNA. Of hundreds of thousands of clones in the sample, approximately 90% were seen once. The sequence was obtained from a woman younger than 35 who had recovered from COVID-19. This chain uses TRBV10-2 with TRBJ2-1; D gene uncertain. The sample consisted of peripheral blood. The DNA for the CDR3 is TGCGCCAGCAGTGCTAGGCGAACATCCTACAATGAGCAGTTCTTC. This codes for CASSARRTSYNEQFF.